The 20 T cell receptor beta chains below were found in one sample sequenced in a study of OX40 agonist ivuxolimab in advanced cancers. The library relied on the immunoSEQ multiplex PCR assay. What TCRdb holds here is the immuneACCESS table cut down to in-frame rearrangements. Part of the clones is not present; checked against another copy, under half of the missing clones reflect an unresolved V gene, and the others are unexplained. A total of fewer than 70,000 clones appear in this sample, around 90% of them only once. The ten largest clones add up to 13% to 15% of the sample. This specimen was CD4+ or CD8+ T cells sorted from blood, taken in a trial of the OX40 agonist ivuxolimab. The receptors derive from an adult with an advanced solid tumor such as melanoma, head and neck, liver or kidney cancer.

This rearrangement joins TRBV19 to TRBJ1-3; weak D call: TRBD1 (5 bases). CDR1 is LNHDA and CDR2 is SQIVND in the germline V gene (reference sequence). Trimming pared 4 bases from V and 2 bases from J, leaving 21 bases between. The CDR3 extends over 18 amino acids. The CDR3 reads CASSTPARGQSTGNTIYF. In nucleotides, the CDR3 is TGTGCCAGTAGTACCCCTGCGAGAGGACAAAGCACTGGAAACACCATATATTTT. Using reference TRBV19 and TRBJ1-3 for the parts outside the CDR3, the full variable domain is DGGITQSPKYLFRKEGQNVTLSCEQNLNHDAMYWYRQDPGQGLRLIYYSQIVNDFQKGDIAEGYSVSREKKESFPLTVTSAQKNPTAFYLCASSTPARGQSTGNTIYFGEGSWLTVV.

This clone was seen a single time. The chain couples TRBV4-3 to TRBJ1-5; 8 positions match TRBD1. The V gene's germline CDR1 is LGHNA and CDR2 YSLEER. Losses at the gene ends were 0 bases for V and 3 bases for J; bases not matched to a gene: 7. The CDR3 length is 17 residues. The CDR3: CASSQDTGGAYNQPQHF. The DNA of the CDR3 is TGCGCCAGCAGCCAAGATACAGGGGGGGCTTACAATCAGCCCCAGCATTTT.

This chain links TRBV7-9 with TRBJ1-3; 7 bases fit TRBD1. The V segment lost 5 bases and the J segment 0 bases; nucleotides outside the gene matches: 7. CDR3 size: 16 residues. Germline lookup yields CDR1 SEHNR and CDR2 FQNEAQ (reference sequence). CDR3 sequence (DNA): TGTGCCAGCAGCGACTTCTGGGACAGCTCTGGAAACACCATATATTTT. Translated: CASSDFWDSSGNTIYF.

This sequence joins TRBV7-9 and TRBJ2-1; the D call may be TRBD1 or TRBD2 (6 bases each). Looked up from germline, CDR1 is SEHNR and CDR2 is FQNEAQ (reference sequence). The length of the CDR3 is 15 residues. V was shortened by 7 bases and J by 2 bases, with 15 bases between the two germline ends. The CDR3 protein is CASTKGGTTYNEQFF. For the CDR3, the DNA is TGTGCCAGCACGAAGGGGGGAACCACCTACAATGAGCAGTTCTTC.

The chain uses TRBV2 and TRBJ2-6; 10 bases line up with TRBD1. With 9 bases clipped from V and 3 bases from J, the junction kept 5 bases outside the gene matches. CDR1 SNHLY and CDR2 FYNNEI come from the germline V gene. This CDR3 region has 15 residues. The CDR3 here is CASGQGGIGANVLTF. The DNA for the CDR3 is TGTGCCAGTGGACAGGGGGGGATTGGGGCCAACGTCCTGACTTTC.

The gene calls are TRBV19 and TRBJ2-2; 10 bases fit TRBD1. The germline CDR1 and CDR2 sequences are LNHDA and SQIVND (reference sequence). V was clipped by 6 bases and J by 7 bases; unmatched bases: 5. The length of the CDR3 is 14 residues. The CDR3: CASRDRGSGGELFF. As DNA, the CDR3 is TGTGCCAGTAGGGACAGGGGGTCGGGCGGGGAGCTGTTTTTT.

This chain uses TRBV7-9 with TRBJ2-1; TRBD2 matches at 9 bases. With 5 bases clipped from V and 7 bases from J, the junction kept 6 bases outside the gene matches. The germline CDR1 and CDR2 sequences are SEHNR and FQNEAQ (reference sequence). This CDR3 has 14 residues. CDR3 nucleotides: TGTGCCAGCAGCCTTAGCGGGAGTGGGAATGAGCAGTTCTTC. It codes for CASSLSGSGNEQFF.

J is TRBJ1-1 and V is TRBV28; no definite D call. Germline CDR1 is MDHEN and CDR2 is SYDVKM. This CDR3 is 12 amino acids long. Trimming took off 8 bases at V and 3 bases at J, with 10 bases between the two ends. CDR3: CASLGQHTEAFF. CDR3 nucleotide sequence: TGTGCCAGCCTAGGGCAGCACACTGAAGCTTTCTTT.

This clone was seen a handful of times. V usage is TRBV5-6 and J usage is TRBJ2-7; no reliable D call. The CDR3 spans 13 residues. Germline lookup yields CDR1 SGHDT and CDR2 YYEEEE. V was trimmed by 2 bases and J by 0 bases, leaving 6 bases between them. The chain's CDR3 is CASSLERSYEQYF. Written as DNA, the CDR3 is TGTGCCAGCAGCTTAGAGCGCTCCTACGAGCAGTACTTC. Full variable domain (missing parts from reference TRBV5-6 and TRBJ2-7): DAGVTQSPTHLIKTRGQQVTLRCSPKSGHDTVSWYQQALGQGPQFIFQYYEEEERQRGNFPDRFSGHQFPNYSSELNVNALLLGDSALYLCASSLERSYEQYFGPGTRLTVT.

V gene TRBV4-3 combines with J gene TRBJ2-6; no clear D. Germline V gene lookup returns CDR1 LGHNA and CDR2 YSLEER. CDR3 length: 14 amino acids. The V end lost 0 bases, the J end lost 3 bases, and 3 bases lay between the germline ends. The CDR3: CASSQEGGANVLTF. Here the CDR3 DNA reads TGCGCCAGCAGCCAAGAGGGTGGGGCCAACGTCCTGACTTTC.

The chain links TRBV28 to TRBJ2-7; 7 nucleotides match TRBD1. V lost 5 bases to trimming and J lost 7 bases; unmatched junction nucleotides: 14. Germline V gene lookup returns CDR1 MDHEN and CDR2 SYDVKM. There are 15 residues in the CDR3. In nucleotides, the CDR3 is TGTGCCAGCAGTACCCAGGGGGTACCTGGTGGGGAGCAGTACTTC. Translation gives CASSTQGVPGGEQYF. The complete variable domain, with remaining parts taken from reference TRBV28 and TRBJ2-7, reads DVKVTQSSRYLVKRTGEKVFLECVQDMDHENMFWYRQDPGLGLRLIYFSYDVKMKEKGDIPEGYSVSREKKERFSLILESASTNQTSMYLCASSTQGVPGGEQYFGPGTRLTVT.

V is TRBV6-1 and J is TRBJ1-2; D might be TRBD1 (6 bases). This CDR3 region has 13 residues. Germline V gene sequence: CDR1 MNHNS, CDR2 SASEGT. The ends were cut back, 5 bases at V and 6 bases at J, with 13 bases in the middle. This CDR3 reads CASSWGAQNGYTF. In nucleotides, the CDR3 is TGTGCCAGCAGTTGGGGGGCGCAGAATGGCTACACCTTC.

This clone was detected only once. This sequence joins TRBV28 and TRBJ2-7; tentative D call: TRBD2 (5 bases). This CDR3 is built from 15 residues. The ends were cut back, 6 bases at V and 6 bases at J, with 21 bases in the middle. Germline lookup yields CDR1 MDHEN and CDR2 SYDVKM. The CDR3 sequence is CASRLMRAWWGEQYF. The CDR3 region has the DNA TGTGCCAGCAGATTAATGAGGGCCTGGTGGGGCGAGCAGTACTTC.

The V and J genes are TRBV4-3 and TRBJ2-4, with D hard to call. The CDR3 runs to 17 residues. V was shortened by 0 bases and J by 0 bases, with 12 bases between the two germline ends. Germline V lookup: CDR1 LGHNA, CDR2 YSLEER. The CDR3 sequence is CASSQEPYERAKNIQYF. The CDR3 nucleotides read TGCGCCAGCAGCCAAGAGCCCTATGAGCGAGCCAAAAACATTCAGTACTTC.

V usage is TRBV7-9 and J usage is TRBJ1-1; D remains unclear. Trimming took 5 bases from V and 4 from J, leaving 17 bases between them. Germline lookup yields CDR1 SEHNR and CDR2 FQNEAQ (reference sequence). This CDR3 has 15 residues. The CDR3 loop is CASSPNSRVGTEAFF. As DNA, the CDR3 is TGTGCCAGCAGCCCAAATTCACGGGTAGGCACTGAAGCTTTCTTT.

The chain joins TRBV4-3 to TRBJ1-4; D uncertain. The CDR3 consists of 17 residues. Germline V CDR1 and CDR2: LGHNA, YSLEER. Trimming shortened V by 4 bases and J by 3 bases, and 18 bases separated the two germline ends. The CDR3 region is CASSPWTPQDANEKLFF. CDR3 coding DNA: TGCGCCAGCAGCCCCTGGACCCCACAAGACGCTAATGAAAAACTGTTTTTT.

This clone has a handful of counts. This chain connects TRBV11-3 to TRBJ2-7; D perhaps matches TRBD2 (7 bases). CDR3 length: 14 amino acids. Germline CDR1 is SGHNT and CDR2 is YENEEA. With 4 bases removed from V and 2 bases from J, the gap between germline ends came to 12 bases. The CDR3 bases are TGTGCCAGCAGCTCGGGGGGCGACACCTACGAGCAGTACTTC. Amino acids: CASSSGGDTYEQYF.

The V call is TRBV5-4, the J call TRBJ2-1, with 15 bases fitting TRBD2. CDR1 is SGHNT and CDR2 is YYREEE in the germline V gene (reference sequence). The V segment lost 4 bases and the J segment 8 bases; nucleotides outside the gene matches: 1. The CDR3 loop spans 14 amino acids. The chain's CDR3 is CASSRTSGRDEQFF. CDR3 in DNA: TGTGCCAGCAGCCGGACTAGCGGGAGGGATGAGCAGTTCTTC.

The J gene is TRBJ2-2, the V gene TRBV28; 8 positions match TRBD1. Germline CDR1 and CDR2: MDHEN and SYDVKM. The CDR3 has 16 amino acids. J was trimmed by 4 bases and V by 7 bases; bases with no gene match: 11. CDR3 in DNA: TGTGCCAGCACCGCCTGGACAGGGTTGGGCACCGGGGAGCTGTTTTTT. As protein: CASTAWTGLGTGELFF. The whole variable domain, filled in from reference TRBV28 and TRBJ2-2, reads DVKVTQSSRYLVKRTGEKVFLECVQDMDHENMFWYRQDPGLGLRLIYFSYDVKMKEKGDIPEGYSVSREKKERFSLILESASTNQTSMYLCASTAWTGLGTGELFFGEGSRLTVL.

About this clone: The germline gene is not matched at one end of the junction; a read error may be the cause. V gene TRBV7-7 combines with J gene TRBJ2-2; D ambiguous. Germline V gene lookup returns CDR1 SSHAT and CDR2 FNYEAQ (reference sequence). The CDR3 length is 13 residues. CDR3 DNA sequence: TGTGCTAGCAGTCCCGACAACACCGGGGAGCTGTTTTTT. It is translated as CASSPDNTGELFF.